This entry lists 12 T cell receptor beta chains sequenced from one sample in a study of PD-1 blockade in classical Hodgkin lymphoma. Sequencing used immunoSEQ multiplex PCR; TCRdb keeps in-frame clones, though not all of them. The data show approximately 20,000 clones, about 91% seen once. Described time point: newly diagnosed, previously untreated cHL patient sample. The authors purified CD4+ T cells from thawed PBMCs by magnetic negative selection. The sample consisted of CD4+ T cells from blood. The receptors here all came from a human donor with classical Hodgkin lymphoma.

J is TRBJ1-2 and V is TRBV6-5; 11 nucleotides align to TRBD1. The germline gives CDR1 MNHEY, CDR2 SVGAGI. J lost 8 bases, V lost 5 bases, and 10 bases had no gene match. The CDR3 is 15 amino acids. CDR3 nucleotide sequence: TGTGCCAGCAGTCTTGGGACAGGGGGTTTTATGGGCTACACCTTC. Amino acid sequence: CASSLGTGGFMGYTF.

The chain uses TRBV5-6 and TRBJ2-5; D not resolved. V was cut by 4 bases and J by 0 bases, with 4 bases left in between. CDR1 and CDR2 (germline): SGHDT, YYEEEE. This CDR3 has 12 amino acids. CDR3 sequence reads: CASSPNQETQYF. The CDR3 DNA sequence: TGTGCCAGCAGCCCTAACCAAGAGACCCAGTACTTC.

The chain couples TRBV5-1 to TRBJ1-1, with 8 positions matching TRBD1. The V gene's germline CDR1 is SGHRS and CDR2 YFSETQ. Germline trimming cut 4 bases from V and 8 bases from J; bases unmatched to any gene: 10. This CDR3 has 14 amino acids. Here the CDR3 reads CASSLRTGRGEAFF. DNA of the CDR3: TGCGCCAGCAGCCTACGGACAGGGCGGGGAGAAGCTTTCTTT.

The chain recombines TRBV19 with TRBJ1-5; 7 positions agree with TRBD1. The CDR3 is 15 residues long. The germline V gene has CDR1 LNHDA and CDR2 SQIVND (reference sequence). V was clipped by 1 base and J by 1 base; unmatched bases: 1. In DNA, the CDR3 is TGTGCCAGTAGTATAGCACAGGGGAGCAATCAGCCCCAGCATTTT. This gives the protein CASSIAQGSNQPQHF.

This clone was seen a handful of times. This sequence joins TRBV2 and TRBJ1-2, with D tentatively TRBD1 (5 bases). The CDR3 has 13 residues. The germline V gene encodes CDR1 SNHLY and CDR2 FYNNEI. The V and J ends lost 6 bases and 4 bases respectively, with 12 bases between them. CDR3 in DNA: TGTGCCAGCAGGCTTCGGGACCTCTATGGCTACACCTTC. This encodes CASRLRDLYGYTF.

V usage is TRBV9 and J usage is TRBJ2-2; D is tentatively TRBD1 or TRBD2 (5 bases each). The germline CDR1 and CDR2 sequences are SGDLS and YYNGEE. V lost 3 bases to trimming and J lost 5 bases, with 23 bases between them. The CDR3 extends over 18 amino acids. As DNA, the CDR3 is TGTGCCAGCAGCGCGGACAAGGTCGGGACGCTTGGGACCGGGGAGCTGTTTTTT. It encodes CASSADKVGTLGTGELFF.

This clone was seen more than once but under ten times. The chain combines TRBV6-5 with TRBJ1-2, with a possible D match to TRBD1 (6 bases). Germline CDR1 and CDR2: MNHEY and SVGAGI. This CDR3 contains 13 residues. V was clipped by 5 bases and J by 7 bases, with 14 bases between them. The CDR3 spells CASSPDSVSGYTF. CDR3 bases: TGTGCCAGCAGTCCGGACAGCGTTAGTGGCTACACCTTC.

Here the CDR3 reads CASSLPGQENTIYF. CDR3 nucleotide sequence: TGTGCCAGCAGCTTACCGGGACAGGAAAACACCATATATTTT. The chain links TRBV7-9 to TRBJ1-3; 8 bases are shared with TRBD1. This CDR3 region has 14 residues. CDR1 SEHNR and CDR2 FQNEAQ come from the germline V gene (reference sequence). V gave up 2 bases and J gave up 6 bases; unmatched junction bases: 3. Looking up the rest from reference TRBV7-9 and TRBJ1-3 gives the full variable domain: DTGVSQNPRHKITKRGQNVTFRCDPISEHNRLYWYRQTLGQGPEFLTYFQNEAQLEKSRLLSDRFSAERPKGSFSTLEIQRTEQGDSAMYLCASSLPGQENTIYFGEGSWLTVV.

The chain couples TRBV18 to TRBJ1-4, with 7 bases identical to TRBD1. The germline V gene encodes CDR1 KGHSH and CDR2 LQKENI. This CDR3 has 17 amino acids. The J segment lost 0 bases and the V segment lost 3 bases, leaving 7 bases of the junction unmatched. CDR3 sequence (DNA): TGTGCCAGCTCACCTACTGCCGGGACAGCAACTAATGAAAAACTGTTTTTT. Its protein is CASSPTAGTATNEKLFF.

The chain links TRBV10-1 to TRBJ2-2; unclear D gene. This CDR3 contains 14 residues. The germline V and J ends were trimmed by 9 bases and 0 bases, with 11 bases remaining between them. The germline V gene has CDR1 WNHNN and CDR2 SYGVQD (reference sequence). DNA of the CDR3: TGCGCCAGTCGGGTCGGAGCGAACACCGGGGAGCTGTTTTTT. This encodes CASRVGANTGELFF.

This sequence joins TRBV7-2 and TRBJ2-7, with D perhaps matching TRBD2 (5 bases). The CDR3 runs to 14 residues. Trimming pared 3 bases from V and 3 bases from J, leaving 12 bases between. Germline V gene sequence: CDR1 SGHTA, CDR2 FQGNSA. In DNA form, the CDR3 reads TGTGCCAGCAGCTTGGCGGGCGGACTCTACGAGCAGTACTTC. Translating it yields CASSLAGGLYEQYF.

The chain joins TRBV10-1 to TRBJ1-1; D not resolved. V was trimmed by 7 bases and J by 1 base, leaving 19 bases between them. The length of the CDR3 is 16 residues. Germline V gives CDR1 WNHNN, CDR2 SYGVQD (reference sequence). CDR3 in DNA: TGCGCCAGCACCCCTCCGTCTCTGCGGGCGAACACTGAAGCTTTCTTT. Protein: CASTPPSLRANTEAFF.